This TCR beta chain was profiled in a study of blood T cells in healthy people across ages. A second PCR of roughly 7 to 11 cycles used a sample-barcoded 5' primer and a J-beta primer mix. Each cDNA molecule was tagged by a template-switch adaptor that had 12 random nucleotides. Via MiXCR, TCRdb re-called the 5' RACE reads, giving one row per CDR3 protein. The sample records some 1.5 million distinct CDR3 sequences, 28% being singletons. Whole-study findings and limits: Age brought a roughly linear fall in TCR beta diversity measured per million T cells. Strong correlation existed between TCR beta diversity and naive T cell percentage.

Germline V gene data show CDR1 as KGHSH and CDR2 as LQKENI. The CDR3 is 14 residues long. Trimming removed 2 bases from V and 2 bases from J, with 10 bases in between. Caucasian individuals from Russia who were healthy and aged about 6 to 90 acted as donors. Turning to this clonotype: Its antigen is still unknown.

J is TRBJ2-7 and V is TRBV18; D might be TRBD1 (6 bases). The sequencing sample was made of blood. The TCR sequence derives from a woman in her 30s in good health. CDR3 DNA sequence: TGTGCCAGCTCACCATCAGGGGCTCCCTACGAGCAGTACTTC. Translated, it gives CASSPSGAPYEQYF.